The present T cell receptor beta chain was sequenced within a study of cytomegalovirus exposure and HLA in healthy donors. The protocol was immunoSEQ multiplex PCR, while the TCRdb copy is restricted to in-frame clones and leaves out a portion. The top ten clones hold roughly 2.1% of a sample with approximately 110,000 clones, about nine tenths of them seen once. CDR1 MDHEN and CDR2 SYDVKM come from the germline V gene. This CDR3 contains 15 residues. Trimming at V came to 2 bases and at J to 4 bases, leaving 4 bases not matched to a gene. This clonotype was sampled from a young woman in good health and CMV-seronegative. This chain uses TRBV28 with TRBJ2-3; 9 bases map to TRBD1. Source material: PBMCs. As DNA, the CDR3 is TGTGCCAGCAGTTTAGGGGGACAGGGTGCAGATACGCAGTATTTT. It specifies CASSLGGQGADTQYF. Full variable domain (missing parts from reference TRBV28 and TRBJ2-3): DVKVTQSSRYLVKRTGEKVFLECVQDMDHENMFWYRQDPGLGLRLIYFSYDVKMKEKGDIPEGYSVSREKKERFSLILESASTNQTSMYLCASSLGGQGADTQYFGPGTRLTVL.